These 23 T cell receptor beta chains share one sample of origin, sequenced in a study of Graves' ophthalmopathy and Graves' hyperthyroidism. Amplified material comprised TCR beta CDR3 regions derived from RNA transcripts. RT-PCR was first run with HTBI primers, then multiplex PCR in a second round. MiXCR, applied by TCRdb to the multiplex PCR reads, yields one record per CDR3 protein. This sample has 200,000 to 250,000 distinct CDR3 sequences, with around 45% found just once. Material for sequencing was peripheral blood. The receptor source for this set is an adult man with Graves' ophthalmopathy.

This clonotype was detected many times. The V gene is TRBV6-6, the J gene TRBJ1-2, with 7 bases lining up with TRBD1. Germline CDR1 and CDR2: MNHNY and SVGAGI (reference sequence). J was trimmed by 0 bases and V by 0 bases; bases with no gene match: 4. This CDR3 contains 16 residues. CDR3: CASSYSGQETNYGYTF. The DNA of the CDR3 is TGTGCCAGCAGTTACTCTGGACAGGAAACTAACTATGGCTACACCTTC.

On this clonotype: Here the CDR3 omits its conserved ending phenylalanine or tryptophan, so a read error is the likely source. This chain links TRBV29-1 with TRBJ2-7; perhaps TRBD1 as D (6 bases). Germline V lookup: CDR1 SQVTM, CDR2 ANQGSEA. With 2 bases removed from V and 0 bases from J, the gap between germline ends came to 8 bases. The CDR3 is 13 amino acids. CDR3: CSVERDNSYEQYL. In nucleotides, the CDR3 is TGCAGCGTTGAACGGGACAACTCCTACGAGCAGTACCTC.

This chain uses TRBV9 with TRBJ1-6; tentatively, D is TRBD1 (6 bases). From germline, CDR1 is SGDLS and CDR2 YYNGEE. Between the trimmed V and J ends, which lost 5 bases and 7 bases, there was a span of 13 bases. The CDR3 spans 14 residues. The CDR3 sequence is CASSYLQGNSPLHF. CDR3 coding DNA: TGTGCCAGCAGTTATTTACAGGGAAATTCACCCCTCCACTTT.

The V and J genes are TRBV7-2 and TRBJ2-5; D remains unclear. CDR1 is SGHTA, CDR2 FQGNSA, per germline. V was pared by 7 bases and J by 3 bases, with 9 bases between. This CDR3 spans 12 amino acids. Here the CDR3 reads CASTLFEETQYF. CDR3 nucleotide sequence: TGTGCCAGCACACTATTTGAAGAGACCCAGTACTTC.

This clonotype turned up a few times. The chain couples TRBV2 to TRBJ1-5; 7 bases agree with TRBD1. The V gene's germline CDR1 is SNHLY and CDR2 FYNNEI. V shed 8 bases, J shed 5 bases, and the junction held 12 bases outside the gene matches. This CDR3 has 15 residues. DNA of the CDR3: TGTGCCAGCCCCTTCGGTCCAGGGGGTGATCAGCCCCAGCATTTT. As protein: CASPFGPGGDQPQHF.

There are many counts of this clonotype. This chain's CDR3 is CAIRGTGTNEKLFF. The CDR3 DNA follows: TGTGCCATCAGAGGGACGGGAACGAATGAAAAACTGTTTTTT. V and J are TRBV10-3 and TRBJ1-4, with D perhaps TRBD1 (5 bases). V was clipped by 6 bases and J by 5 bases, with 13 bases between them. Looked up from germline, CDR1 is ENHRY and CDR2 is SYGVKD. The CDR3 is 14 amino acids.

This clonotype was seen many times. The chain carries TRBV15 and TRBJ2-2; D gene uncertain. Deletions cut 5 bases from V and 1 base from J, with 5 bases between. Looked up from germline, CDR1 is LNHNV and CDR2 is YYDKDF (reference sequence). The length of the CDR3 is 13 residues. The CDR3 region is CATSRRNTGELFF. The CDR3 region has the DNA TGTGCCACCAGCCGCAGGAACACCGGGGAGCTGTTTTTT. The whole variable domain, filled in from reference TRBV15 and TRBJ2-2, reads DAMVIQNPRYQVTQFGKPVTLSCSQTLNHNVMYWYQQKSSQAPKLLFHYYDKDFNNEADTPDNFQSRRPNTSFCFLDIRSPGLGDTAMYLCATSRRNTGELFFGEGSRLTVL.

At least ten counts were recorded for this clonotype. V usage is TRBV29-1 and J usage is TRBJ1-5, with D perhaps matching TRBD1 (6 bases). Germline V gives CDR1 SQVTM, CDR2 ANQGSEA. Trimming left V 6 bases short and J 3 bases short, with 9 bases between. This CDR3 is built from 12 residues. The CDR3 DNA sequence: TGCAGCGTAGGACAGTACAATCAGCCCCAGCATTTT. This gives the protein CSVGQYNQPQHF.

The CDR3: CASSQDFGTSGYEQYF. CDR3 sequence (DNA): TGTGCCAGCAGCCAAGACTTCGGGACTAGCGGATACGAGCAGTACTTC. The rearrangement links TRBV4-2 to TRBJ2-7; 11 bases agree with TRBD2. CDR3 size: 16 residues. Trimming at V came to 0 bases and at J to 4 bases, leaving 5 bases not matched to a gene. Germline-derived CDR1 and CDR2 are LGHNA and YNFKEQ.

This clonotype was detected only once. The chain couples TRBV7-9 to TRBJ1-2; 9 nucleotides line up with TRBD1. Germline V CDR1 and CDR2: SEHNR, FQNEAQ (reference sequence). V gave up 4 bases and J gave up 10 bases; unmatched junction bases: 7. The CDR3 is 13 residues long. This chain's CDR3 is CASSSTGGADYTF. The CDR3 coding sequence is TGTGCCAGCAGCTCGACAGGGGGTGCGGACTACACCTTC.

The rearrangement joins TRBV4-1 to TRBJ2-7, with a tentative D call TRBD2 (7 bases). The CDR3 has 13 amino acids. V was shortened by 5 bases and J by 9 bases, with 17 bases between the two germline ends. Germline V gene sequence: CDR1 MGHRA, CDR2 YSYEKL. The CDR3 sequence is CASSKEGGTRQYF. The CDR3 DNA reads as TGCGCCAGCAGCAAGGAGGGGGGGACACGGCAGTACTTC.

This sequence joins TRBV12-5 and TRBJ2-5, with no clear D. CDR3 length: 14 amino acids. Germline assignment: CDR1 LGHNT and CDR2 FRNRAP. CDR3 residues: CASSLVGVGETQYF. In DNA form, the CDR3 reads TGTGCCAGCAGTTTAGTTGGGGTCGGGGAGACCCAGTACTTC.

This clonotype has just a few counts. The chain carries TRBV7-9 and TRBJ1-5; 7 bases map to TRBD1. V lost 1 base and J lost 7; bases outside the gene matches: 10. The CDR3 runs 16 residues. From germline, CDR1 is SEHNR and CDR2 FQNEAQ (reference sequence). CDR3 DNA: TGTGCCAGCAGCTTAGGTACAACAGGGGTTGGACAGCCCCAGCATTTT. This gives the protein CASSLGTTGVGQPQHF.

With regard to this clonotype: This clone may be a read error of a much larger clone one base away. J is TRBJ2-7 and V is TRBV7-6; D is unclear. The germline gives CDR1 SGHVS, CDR2 FNYEAQ. The CDR3 length is 12 residues. CDR3 nucleotides: TGTGCCGGCAGCTTAGGGAATACCGAGCAGTACTTC. Its translation is CAGSLGNTEQYF.

This clonotype occurred many times. The chain combines TRBV2 with TRBJ1-1, with D perhaps TRBD1 (5 bases). The CDR3 runs to 12 residues. Germline V lookup: CDR1 SNHLY, CDR2 FYNNEI. Trimming took 4 bases from V and 10 from J, leaving 13 bases between them. Here the CDR3 DNA reads TGTGCCAGCAGTGGGAGTGGGGCGATAGCTTTCTTT. It specifies CASSGSGAIAFF.

This chain connects TRBV5-6 to TRBJ2-5; 7 bases are a match to TRBD2. This CDR3 contains 15 residues. CDR1 is SGHDT, CDR2 YYEEEE, per germline. The trim removed 0 bases at V and 3 bases at J, leaving 5 bases unmatched. The CDR3 region is CASSLDSGAKETQYF. CDR3 bases: TGTGCCAGCAGCTTGGACAGCGGGGCTAAAGAGACCCAGTACTTC.

Note on this clonotype: It may be a read error: a sequence one base away is much more abundant. The chain uses TRBV25-1 and TRBJ1-2; D is ambiguous. The CDR3 runs 16 residues. The germline CDR1 and CDR2 sequences are MGHDK and SYGVNS. CDR3 sequence reads: CAGSEQTAEPYYGYTF. CDR3 nucleotide sequence: TGTGCCGGCAGTGAACAGACGGCGGAACCGTACTATGGCTACACCTTC.

V is TRBV6-5 and J is TRBJ1-5, with D possibly being TRBD1 (5 bases). CDR1 and CDR2 (germline): MNHEY, SVGAGI. Between the trimmed V and J ends, which lost 2 bases and 6 bases, there was a span of 11 bases. The CDR3 has 14 residues. Here the CDR3 DNA reads TGTGCCAGCAGTTACACCCAGGGACGTCAGCCCCAGCATTTT. Protein: CASSYTQGRQPQHF.

Of note for this clonotype: At one end the junction does not follow the germline gene, possibly because of a read error. The chain employs TRBV7-8 and TRBJ2-5; possibly TRBD1 for D (6 bases). The CDR3 consists of 14 residues. From germline, CDR1 is SGHVS and CDR2 FQNEAQ. DNA for the CDR3: TGTGTCAGCAGCTCAACAGGGACATCGGAGACCCAGTACTTC. As protein: CVSSSTGTSETQYF.

The chain carries TRBV12-3 or TRBV12-4 and TRBJ1-1; D is undetermined. CDR3 size: 11 residues. V shed 3 bases and J shed 6 bases, with 5 bases lying between them. As DNA, the CDR3 is TGTGCCAGCAGTTTCAGCGCTGAAGCTTTCTTT. Residues: CASSFSAEAFF.

This clonotype was observed a handful of times. The V and J genes are TRBV7-3 and TRBJ2-5; D perhaps matches TRBD1 (6 bases). This CDR3 comprises 14 residues. V lost 4 bases to trimming and J lost 1 base, with 10 bases between them. Germline CDR1 reads SGHTA; CDR2 reads FQGTGA. The CDR3 bases are TGTGCCAGCAGCTCAGGACAGTTCCAAGAGACCCAGTACTTC. This gives the protein CASSSGQFQETQYF.

The chain employs TRBV9 and TRBJ1-1, with 10 bases matching TRBD1. Trimming cost V 4 bases and J 5 bases; bases outside gene matches: 8. This CDR3 is 15 amino acids long. CDR1 SGDLS and CDR2 YYNGEE come from the germline V gene. The CDR3 DNA is TGTGCCAGCAGCCAAGATTGGACAGGGGGAACTGAAGCTTTCTTT. It encodes CASSQDWTGGTEAFF.

This clonotype was detected ten times or more. The gene calls are TRBV24-1 and TRBJ1-5; D unresolved. This CDR3 is built from 15 residues. V was pared by 3 bases and J by 1 base, with 9 bases between. From germline, CDR1 is KGHDR and CDR2 SFDVKD. CDR3 in amino acids: CATSDGLDSNQPQHF. The CDR3 DNA follows: TGTGCCACCAGTGATGGGCTAGACAGCAATCAGCCCCAGCATTTT.